The next 29 T cell receptor beta chains were all read from a single sample in a study of T cells in Graves' hyperthyroidism and ophthalmopathy. RNA transcripts yielded amplified TCR beta CDR3 regions. HTBI primers drove first-round RT-PCR of the TCR CDR3. Each CDR3 protein is one row after TCRdb ran MiXCR on the multiplex PCR reads. The data contain about 420,000 distinct CDR3 sequences, roughly an eighth of them singletons. Sequencing used blood. These receptors originate from a woman aged 18 to 35 with Graves' hyperthyroidism.

This clonotype was picked up many times. This chain joins TRBV5-1 and TRBJ2-3, with D possibly TRBD1 on 5 matching bases. The CDR3 is made up of 14 amino acids. Trimming pared 4 bases from V and 5 bases from J, leaving 14 bases between. Germline V gene sequence: CDR1 SGHRS, CDR2 YFSETQ. The CDR3: CASSLMGPKDTQYF. DNA of the CDR3: TGCGCCAGCAGCCTTATGGGGCCGAAAGATACGCAGTATTTT. The whole variable domain, remainder taken from reference TRBV5-1 and TRBJ2-3, is KAGVTQTPRYLIKTRGQQVTLSCSPISGHRSVSWYQQTPGQGLQFLFEYFSETQRNKGNFPGRFSGRQFSNSRSEMNVSTLELGDSALYLCASSLMGPKDTQYFGPGTRLTVL.

In its sample, this clonotype was seen a few times. This chain links TRBV6-9 with TRBJ1-1, with D perhaps matching TRBD1 (6 bases). The germline V gene encodes CDR1 MNHGY and CDR2 SVAAGI. Deletions cut 4 bases from V and 5 bases from J, with 14 bases between. This CDR3 has 14 residues. Here the CDR3 DNA reads TGTGCCAGCAGTTGGAGGGGGGGGGAGACTGAAGCTTTCTTT. Translating it yields CASSWRGGETEAFF.

This clonotype was recorded many times. The CDR3 bases are TGTGCCAGCAGCTCCCTCAGGAGCCAGGGAGGGACAGAGAGCTCCTACGAGCAGTACTTC. It specifies CASSSLRSQGGTESSYEQYF. This sequence joins TRBV11-2 and TRBJ2-7; D could derive from TRBD1 or TRBD2 (7 bases each). The CDR3 has 20 amino acids. With 4 bases removed from V and 0 bases from J, the gap between germline ends came to 28 bases. Per germline, CDR1 SGHAT and CDR2 FQNNGV.

This clonotype was seen at least ten times. This chain joins TRBV6-1 and TRBJ1-4; 10 bases map to TRBD1. Trimming removed 6 bases from V and 10 bases from J; junction bases left unmatched: 11. Per the germline V gene, CDR1 is MNHNS and CDR2 is SASEGT. There are 15 residues in the CDR3. CDR3 sequence: CASSDGGQGIAKLFF. The CDR3, as DNA: TGTGCCAGCAGCGATGGGGGACAGGGGATTGCAAAACTGTTTTTT.

At least ten counts were recorded for this clonotype. The V gene is TRBV27, the J gene TRBJ1-5; D call uncertain. The CDR3 has 15 amino acids. Trimming left V 5 bases short and J 0 bases short, with 11 bases between. Per the germline V gene, CDR1 is MNHEY and CDR2 is SMNVEV (reference sequence). Here the CDR3 reads CASSPRTDSNQPQHF. CDR3 nucleotides: TGTGCCAGCAGTCCACGGACGGATAGCAATCAGCCCCAGCATTTT.

Many counts were recorded for this clonotype. V usage is TRBV11-2 and J usage is TRBJ2-7; D uncertain. From germline, CDR1 is SGHAT and CDR2 FQNNGV. There are 15 residues in the CDR3. Trimming removed 1 base at V and 0 bases at J, with 10 bases between. The CDR3 spells CASSLGQLSSYEQYF. CDR3 bases: TGTGCCAGCAGCTTAGGACAACTTAGCTCCTACGAGCAGTACTTC.

Only a few counts were recorded for this clonotype. This sequence joins TRBV10-3 and TRBJ1-2; TRBD1 matches 9 bases. V lost 2 bases, J lost 5 bases, and 0 bases stayed unmatched. Germline assignment: CDR1 ENHRY and CDR2 SYGVKD. The CDR3 has 13 amino acids. Written as DNA, the CDR3 is TGTGCCATCAGTGAGGACAGGGGGTATGGCTACACCTTC. Translation: CAISEDRGYGYTF.

This clonotype was observed at least ten times. This chain connects TRBV30 to TRBJ1-1; D may be TRBD1 (6 bases). V was shortened by 3 bases and J by 10 bases, with 18 bases between the two germline ends. CDR3 length: 13 amino acids. Germline V lookup: CDR1 GTSNPN, CDR2 SVGIG (reference sequence). CDR3: CAWRRIQGMVAFF. As DNA, the CDR3 is TGTGCCTGGAGGAGAATACAGGGAATGGTAGCTTTCTTT.

This clonotype was counted ten times or more. The chain uses TRBV7-9 and TRBJ1-5; D is unclear. This CDR3 contains 15 residues. V lost 3 bases and J lost 5, with 14 bases in between. Per the germline V gene, CDR1 is SEHNR and CDR2 is FQNEAQ (reference sequence). CDR3 DNA: TGTGCCAGCAGCTTGGGCGAAGGGTCGGATCAGCCCCAGCATTTT. Its translation: CASSLGEGSDQPQHF. Full variable domain (missing parts from reference TRBV7-9 and TRBJ1-5): DTGVSQNPRHKITKRGQNVTFRCDPISEHNRLYWYRQTLGQGPEFLTYFQNEAQLEKSRLLSDRFSAERPKGSFSTLEIQRTEQGDSAMYLCASSLGEGSDQPQHFGDGTRLSIL.

This clonotype has a count of ten or more. V gene TRBV18 combines with J gene TRBJ1-5, with D hard to call. The ends were cut back, 3 bases at V and 6 bases at J, with 9 bases in the middle. The CDR3 spans 13 residues. CDR1 and CDR2 from the germline V gene are KGHSH and LQKENI. The CDR3 sequence is CASSPSDSQPQHF. In nucleotides, the CDR3 is TGTGCCAGCTCACCTTCGGATAGTCAGCCCCAGCATTTT.

This clonotype was counted a single time. V is TRBV4-2 and J is TRBJ1-6, with TRBD1 as a possible D gene (5 bases). Germline values: CDR1 LGHNA, CDR2 YNFKEQ. This CDR3 is 17 amino acids long. V dropped 1 base and J dropped 9 bases, with 19 bases sitting between them. CDR3 amino acids: CASSQATGGTFGSPLHF. CDR3 nucleotides: TGTGCCAGCAGCCAAGCTACTGGCGGGACGTTCGGTTCACCCCTCCACTTT.

The chain recombines TRBV19 with TRBJ2-1; 14 positions agree with TRBD2. The V and J ends lost 4 bases and 8 bases, in that order; junction bases with no gene match: 13. The CDR3 runs to 18 residues. Germline CDR1 is LNHDA and CDR2 is SQIVND (reference sequence). CDR3 protein: CASSTTGTSGSVFHEQFF. The DNA for the CDR3 is TGTGCCAGTAGTACAACCGGGACTAGCGGGAGTGTTTTCCATGAGCAGTTCTTC.

This clonotype showed up just a few times. The CDR3 loop reads CASSQSGTGYTGELFF. The CDR3 nucleotides read TGCGCCAGCAGCCAATCAGGGACAGGATACACCGGGGAGCTGTTTTTT. The chain is built from TRBV4-1 and TRBJ2-2; 8 bases agree with TRBD1. The CDR3 totals 16 residues. Germline loops: CDR1 MGHRA, CDR2 YSYEKL. With 2 bases clipped from V and 3 bases from J, the junction kept 5 bases outside the gene matches.

This sequence joins TRBV5-1 and TRBJ2-5; 9 bases line up with TRBD1. V shed 2 bases, J shed 2 bases, and the junction held 4 bases outside the gene matches. The CDR3 spans 15 residues. Germline V gene sequence: CDR1 SGHRS, CDR2 YFSETQ. The CDR3 loop reads CASSFRDREQETQYF. The CDR3 region has the DNA TGCGCCAGCAGCTTTAGGGACAGGGAACAAGAGACCCAGTACTTC. Full variable domain (missing parts from reference TRBV5-1 and TRBJ2-5): KAGVTQTPRYLIKTRGQQVTLSCSPISGHRSVSWYQQTPGQGLQFLFEYFSETQRNKGNFPGRFSGRQFSNSRSEMNVSTLELGDSALYLCASSFRDREQETQYFGPGTRLLVL.

This clonotype was seen repeatedly, ten times or more. The V call is TRBV30, the J call TRBJ2-7; 9 bases are a match to TRBD2. This CDR3 contains 14 residues. With 0 bases clipped from V and 6 bases from J, the junction kept 6 bases outside the gene matches. CDR1 and CDR2 from the germline V gene are GTSNPN and SVGIG (reference sequence). CDR3 nucleotide sequence: TGTGCCTGGAGTGTAATTAGCGGGAGTGGCGAGCAGTACTTC. Amino acids: CAWSVISGSGEQYF.

The CDR3 is CASSPRGSLNTEAFF. DNA for the CDR3: TGTGCCAGTTCACCCAGGGGATCCCTGAACACTGAAGCTTTCTTT. This chain joins TRBV19 and TRBJ1-1, with a tentative D call TRBD1 (6 bases). The V end was cut by 8 bases, the J end by 0 bases, with 16 bases between. The CDR3 extends over 15 amino acids. Germline values: CDR1 LNHDA, CDR2 SQIVND (reference sequence). The full variable domain, rest sourced from reference TRBV19 and TRBJ1-1, is DGGITQSPKYLFRKEGQNVTLSCEQNLNHDAMYWYRQDPGQGLRLIYYSQIVNDFQKGDIAEGYSVSREKKESFPLTVTSAQKNPTAFYLCASSPRGSLNTEAFFGQGTRLTVV.

This clonotype was seen more than once but under ten times. The rearrangement joins TRBV9 to TRBJ1-1; 9 bases agree with TRBD1. Losses at the gene ends were 5 bases for V and 8 bases for J; bases not matched to a gene: 7. The CDR3 has 13 residues. The germline CDR1 and CDR2 sequences are SGDLS and YYNGEE. DNA of the CDR3: TGTGCCAGCAGGAACCCGGGACAGGGAGAAGCTTTCTTT. Protein: CASRNPGQGEAFF.

Ten or more counts support this clonotype. The rearrangement uses TRBV27 and TRBJ2-7, with D maybe TRBD2 (5 bases). V was clipped by 7 bases and J by 3 bases, with 13 bases between them. Germline CDR1 MNHEY, CDR2 SMNVEV (reference sequence). This CDR3 is built from 13 residues. The CDR3 loop reads CASTPRAGYEQYF. The CDR3 DNA is TGTGCCAGCACCCCACGGGCGGGCTACGAGCAGTACTTC.

This clonotype occurred many times. The chain links TRBV7-8 to TRBJ2-7, with D possibly TRBD2 on 6 matching bases. The V end lost 3 bases, the J end lost 9 bases, and 18 bases lay between the germline ends. Per germline, CDR1 SGHVS and CDR2 FQNEAQ. This CDR3 contains 14 residues. The DNA of the CDR3 is TGTGCCAGCAGCTTGGGCGTGAGGGGAGGCGGGCAGTACTTC. It encodes CASSLGVRGGGQYF.

This clonotype was observed at least ten times. J is TRBJ2-7 and V is TRBV5-1, with 14 positions matching TRBD2. CDR3 length: 15 amino acids. J gave up 2 bases and V 4 bases, and 2 bases lay outside the gene matches. The V gene's germline CDR1 is SGHRS and CDR2 YFSETQ. CDR3 in DNA: TGCGCCAGCAGCCAGACTAGCGGGAGGGCCTACGAGCAGTACTTC. Residues: CASSQTSGRAYEQYF.

This clonotype was recorded at least ten times. The V and J genes are TRBV2 and TRBJ2-7; D not resolved. CDR1 is SNHLY and CDR2 is FYNNEI in the germline V gene. This CDR3 region has 13 residues. Trimming took off 0 bases at V and 5 bases at J, with 8 bases between the two ends. CDR3 sequence: CASSEALDDEQYF. CDR3 bases: TGTGCCAGCAGTGAAGCTCTGGACGACGAGCAGTACTTC.

The V call is TRBV7-2, the J call TRBJ1-4; possibly TRBD1 for D (6 bases). Germline loops: CDR1 SGHTA, CDR2 FQGNSA. There are 15 residues in the CDR3. The germline V and J ends were trimmed by 2 bases and 5 bases, with 12 bases remaining between them. As DNA, the CDR3 is TGTGCCAGCAGCTTATTAGCAGGGGTGAATGAAAAACTGTTTTTT. This translates into CASSLLAGVNEKLFF.

The sample holds a few counts of this clonotype. J is TRBJ1-2 and V is TRBV28, with D unresolved. Germline CDR1 reads MDHEN; CDR2 reads SYDVKM. Trimming shortened V by 7 bases and J by 7 bases, and 16 bases separated the two germline ends. The CDR3 is 13 residues long. CDR3 loop: CASTTSPAGGYTF. For the CDR3, the DNA is TGTGCCAGCACCACCTCCCCGGCGGGTGGCTACACCTTC.

The J gene is TRBJ2-7, the V gene TRBV9; TRBD2 matches at 10 bases. V lost 5 bases and J lost 3; bases outside the gene matches: 14. The CDR3 consists of 17 residues. Germline CDR1 SGDLS, CDR2 YYNGEE. CDR3 loop: CASRVGPVGTSDYEQYF. CDR3 in DNA: TGTGCCAGCAGGGTTGGGCCCGTGGGGACTAGCGACTACGAGCAGTACTTC.

As regards this clonotype: Germline and junction disagree at one end, which may indicate a read error. This rearrangement joins TRBV27 to TRBJ2-3; D may match TRBD1 or TRBD2 (5 bases each). Germline V lookup: CDR1 MNHEY, CDR2 SMNVEV (reference sequence). This CDR3 is built from 15 residues. The CDR3 protein is CVSSLATGGADTQYF. As DNA, the CDR3 is TGTGTCAGCAGTTTAGCTACAGGAGGCGCAGATACGCAGTATTTT.

This clonotype turned up a few times. This clone may be a read error of a much larger clone one base away. The chain is built from TRBV7-2 and TRBJ2-3, with 9 bases identical to TRBD2. Germline CDR1 and CDR2: SGHTA and FQGNSA. The CDR3 is made up of 14 amino acids. CDR3 sequence (DNA): TGTGCCAGCGGCTTTAGCGGGAGTCCGGATACGCAGTATTTT. It encodes CASGFSGSPDTQYF.

Remarks on this clonotype: It may be a read error: a sequence one base away is much more abundant. The chain has TRBV28 and TRBJ2-7; tentatively, D is TRBD2 (5 bases). V lost 7 bases and J 5 bases, leaving 12 bases between the germline ends. The germline CDR1 and CDR2 sequences are MDHEN and SYDVKM. The CDR3 sequence is 12 residues long. The CDR3 DNA is TGTGCCAGCACCCAGACTACCCACGAGCAGTACTTC. It encodes CASTQTTHEQYF.

This clonotype was seen a handful of times. The rearrangement uses TRBV20-1 and TRBJ2-3; perhaps TRBD1 as D (5 bases). The CDR3 has 14 residues. Trimming removed 6 bases from V and 1 base from J, with 14 bases in between. Looked up from germline, CDR1 is DFQATT and CDR2 is SNEGSKA (reference sequence). The CDR3 nucleotides read TGCAGTGCCTCGAGGACAACCCGCACAGATACGCAGTATTTT. This gives the protein CSASRTTRTDTQYF.

This clonotype turned up a few times. The chain is built from TRBV7-9 and TRBJ2-7; 8 nucleotides line up with TRBD2. This CDR3 is 16 amino acids long. V lost 4 bases and J lost 6; bases outside the gene matches: 14. CDR1 is SEHNR, CDR2 FQNEAQ, per germline (reference sequence). The CDR3 coding sequence is TGTGCCAGCAGCTCCACCCGACGGGGGGGGGGGAGCGAGCAGTACTTC. It specifies CASSSTRRGGGSEQYF.